Below, 30 T cell receptor beta chains from the same sample are listed, as sequenced in a study of CD8 T cells in ankylosing spondylitis. A single record per CDR3 protein comes from TCRdb applying MiXCR to the 5' RACE reads. The sample records about 220,000 distinct CDR3 sequences, roughly 24% being singletons. Sequenced material: blood, either unsorted or a sorted T cell fraction (not recorded which). The receptors originated from a male donor with ankylosing spondylitis or in good health (not recorded which).

V is TRBV24-1 and J is TRBJ2-1; perhaps TRBD2 as D (5 bases). Germline V CDR1 and CDR2: KGHDR, SFDVKD. Trimming left V 1 base short and J 9 bases short, with 9 bases between. The CDR3 runs 13 residues. The CDR3 spells CATSDFAGTEQFF. In DNA form, the CDR3 reads TGTGCCACCAGTGATTTTGCGGGTACTGAGCAGTTCTTC.

This clonotype has a handful of counts. This chain uses TRBV10-3 with TRBJ1-1; 7 bases are shared with TRBD1. This CDR3 region has 15 residues. V shed 4 bases and J 1 base; nucleotides not matched to a gene: 6. The germline gives CDR1 ENHRY, CDR2 SYGVKD. CDR3: CAISAAGTENTEAFF. DNA for the CDR3: TGTGCCATCAGTGCCGCCGGGACAGAGAACACTGAAGCTTTCTTT.

Only a few counts were recorded for this clonotype. V and J are TRBV27 and TRBJ2-1; D is undetermined. Trimming removed 3 bases from V and 10 bases from J, with 10 bases in between. This CDR3 comprises 12 residues. Germline assignment: CDR1 MNHEY and CDR2 SMNVEV (reference sequence). CDR3 in amino acids: CASSFRVGEQFF. The CDR3, as DNA: TGTGCCAGCAGTTTTAGGGTAGGAGAGCAGTTCTTC.

This clonotype occurred many times. This chain joins TRBV7-2 and TRBJ2-7, with D possibly TRBD2 on 5 matching bases. CDR1 is SGHTA and CDR2 is FQGNSA in the germline V gene. Trimming stripped 2 bases from V and 2 bases from J, with 10 bases between. This CDR3 spans 14 amino acids. The chain's CDR3 is CASSLNGVTYEQYF. CDR3 DNA: TGTGCCAGCAGCTTAAACGGGGTAACCTACGAGCAGTACTTC.

The chain carries TRBV20-1 and TRBJ2-7; 8 bases agree with TRBD2. V trimming: 6 bases; J trimming: 6 bases; junction bases outside the gene matches: 13. CDR3 length equals 14 residues. The germline CDR1 and CDR2 sequences are DFQATT and SNEGSKA (reference sequence). The CDR3 loop reads CSAPRRVAGGEQYF. DNA for the CDR3: TGCAGTGCCCCAAGGAGGGTCGCGGGAGGCGAGCAGTACTTC.

This clonotype was detected many times. The chain employs TRBV12-3 or TRBV12-4 and TRBJ2-5, with 9 bases matching TRBD1. V was clipped by 5 bases and J by 5 bases; unmatched bases: 6. The CDR3 length is 14 residues. The DNA of the CDR3 is TGTGCCAGCAGTGTGGGACAGGGCTGGGAGACCCAGTACTTC. It encodes CASSVGQGWETQYF.

This clonotype was observed at least ten times. This chain joins TRBV7-9 and TRBJ2-2; D ambiguous. Germline V CDR1 and CDR2: SEHNR, FQNEAQ (reference sequence). Deletions cut 5 bases from V and 4 bases from J, with 11 bases between. This CDR3 spans 14 amino acids. The CDR3 here is CASSPRGATGELFF. In nucleotides, the CDR3 is TGTGCCAGCAGCCCCCGCGGAGCCACCGGGGAGCTGTTTTTT.

V and J are TRBV20-1 and TRBJ2-7, with D uncertain. CDR3 length: 15 residues. Per germline, CDR1 DFQATT and CDR2 SNEGSKA (reference sequence). Trimming removed 8 bases at V and 7 bases at J, with 27 bases between. In DNA, the CDR3 is TGCAGTACATCGAGAGACGGTGCAAGGCTGGCAGAGCAGTACTTC. This gives the protein CSTSRDGARLAEQYF.

This clonotype was picked up many times. The CDR3 nucleotides are TGCGCCAGCAGCTGGACAGGGCAAGAGACCCAGTACTTC. This codes for CASSWTGQETQYF. The rearrangement uses TRBV5-1 and TRBJ2-5; 8 bases map to TRBD1. Germline V gene data show CDR1 as SGHRS and CDR2 as YFSETQ. Losses at the gene ends were 3 bases for V and 2 bases for J; bases not matched to a gene: 0. The CDR3 contains 13 residues.

This rearrangement joins TRBV29-1 to TRBJ2-5; TRBD1 aligns across 11 bases. Trimming took 7 bases from V and 4 from J; bases not matched to a gene: 5. The length of the CDR3 is 13 residues. Germline CDR1 SQVTM, CDR2 ANQGSEA. Here the CDR3 reads CSERTGGAETQYF. Written as DNA, the CDR3 is TGCAGCGAGCGGACAGGGGGCGCAGAGACCCAGTACTTC.

The sample holds a few counts of this clonotype. The CDR3 spells CASSMTLNTEAFF. The CDR3 coding sequence is TGCGCCAGCAGCATGACGCTGAACACTGAAGCTTTCTTT. The V gene is TRBV10-1, the J gene TRBJ1-1; D call uncertain. The germline CDR1 and CDR2 sequences are WNHNN and SYGVQD (reference sequence). This CDR3 contains 13 residues. V lost 6 bases, J lost 0 bases, and 8 bases lay in between.

The rearrangement links TRBV6-6 to TRBJ2-7, with a weak D call TRBD2 (5 bases). There are 13 residues in the CDR3. The germline V gene encodes CDR1 MNHNY and CDR2 SVGAGI (reference sequence). Trimming shortened V by 8 bases and J by 4 bases, and 15 bases separated the two germline ends. CDR3 sequence: CASHNNRGYEQYF. The CDR3 coding sequence is TGTGCCAGCCATAATAATCGGGGATACGAGCAGTACTTC.

The gene calls are TRBV20-1 and TRBJ1-1, with no clear D. With 3 bases removed from V and 8 bases from J, the gap between germline ends came to 13 bases. This CDR3 has 12 residues. CDR1 and CDR2 (germline): DFQATT, SNEGSKA (reference sequence). CDR3 region: CSARGAGGEAFF. The CDR3 nucleotides are TGCAGTGCTAGGGGCGCCGGTGGGGAAGCTTTCTTT.

This clonotype was detected ten times or more. V and J are TRBV4-2 and TRBJ1-5; 11 bases fit TRBD1. V was clipped by 1 base and J by 5 bases; unmatched bases: 10. The CDR3 sequence is 18 residues long. The germline CDR1 and CDR2 sequences are LGHNA and YNFKEQ. CDR3 bases: TGTGCCAGCAGCCAAGTCCAGGACAGGGGGCGGGACGATCAGCCCCAGCATTTT. It codes for CASSQVQDRGRDDQPQHF.

This rearrangement joins TRBV20-1 to TRBJ1-5; no clear D. V lost 2 bases and J 5 bases, leaving 16 bases between the germline ends. The CDR3 consists of 15 residues. Germline V gives CDR1 DFQATT, CDR2 SNEGSKA (reference sequence). The CDR3 protein is CSARPGRGSYQPQHF. CDR3 coding DNA: TGCAGTGCTAGACCCGGGCGCGGGTCCTATCAGCCCCAGCATTTT.

This clonotype was seen at least ten times. The chain employs TRBV7-8 and TRBJ2-1, with 9 bases lining up with TRBD2. The germline gives CDR1 SGHVS, CDR2 FQNEAQ. This CDR3 contains 15 residues. V gave up 7 bases and J gave up 0 bases; unmatched junction bases: 4. Here the CDR3 DNA reads TGTGCCAGCATTACGACTAGCGGCTCCTACAATGAGCAGTTCTTC. Translation gives CASITTSGSYNEQFF.

The chain carries TRBV7-2 and TRBJ2-1; 7 nucleotides line up with TRBD2. Trimming removed 3 bases from V and 10 bases from J; junction bases left unmatched: 3. Germline-derived CDR1 and CDR2 are SGHTA and FQGNSA. This CDR3 contains 12 residues. For the CDR3, the DNA is TGTGCCAGCAGCTTGGCGGGAGCCGAGCAGTTCTTC. It is translated as CASSLAGAEQFF.

This clonotype was recorded at least ten times. The chain links TRBV20-1 to TRBJ1-4; D call uncertain. The CDR3 is made up of 15 amino acids. The germline V and J ends were trimmed by 1 base and 3 bases, with 12 bases remaining between them. Germline-derived CDR1 and CDR2 are DFQATT and SNEGSKA (reference sequence). This CDR3 reads CSARGPRAANEKLFF. As DNA, the CDR3 is TGCAGTGCTAGAGGCCCTAGGGCCGCTAATGAAAAACTGTTTTTT.

V is TRBV6-1 and J is TRBJ2-1; TRBD2 aligns across 14 bases. This CDR3 is 15 amino acids long. The germline gives CDR1 MNHNS, CDR2 SASEGT. V lost 4 bases, J lost 7 bases, and 3 bases stayed unmatched. The CDR3 sequence is CASSATSGRGNEQFF. The CDR3, as DNA: TGTGCCAGCAGTGCGACTAGCGGGAGGGGAAATGAGCAGTTCTTC.

This rearrangement joins TRBV29-1 to TRBJ1-1; D may be TRBD1 (5 bases). Trimming pared 7 bases from V and 3 bases from J, leaving 15 bases between. Germline V lookup: CDR1 SQVTM, CDR2 ANQGSEA. CDR3 size: 13 residues. Here the CDR3 reads CSASRGSDTEAFF. CDR3 coding DNA: TGCAGCGCTTCAAGGGGTTCGGACACTGAAGCTTTCTTT.

At least ten counts were recorded for this clonotype. This chain joins TRBV6-5 and TRBJ1-1; D gene uncertain. CDR3 size: 14 residues. Germline CDR1 is MNHEY and CDR2 is SVGAGI. Trimming pared 2 bases from V and 6 bases from J, leaving 13 bases between. The CDR3 loop reads CASSYQRSAAEAFF. In DNA form, the CDR3 reads TGTGCCAGCAGTTACCAGCGGAGCGCGGCTGAAGCTTTCTTT.

The chain carries TRBV10-3 and TRBJ2-1; 7 positions match TRBD1. The germline V gene has CDR1 ENHRY and CDR2 SYGVKD. CDR3 length: 14 amino acids. The J segment lost 4 bases and the V segment lost 6 bases, leaving 6 bases of the junction unmatched. The CDR3 sequence is CAISRQGDYNEQFF. The CDR3 region has the DNA TGTGCCATCAGCCGGCAGGGGGATTACAATGAGCAGTTCTTC.

This clonotype came up many times. The V gene is TRBV10-3, the J gene TRBJ2-7; the D is unclear. CDR1 is ENHRY, CDR2 SYGVKD, per germline. Trimming cost V 0 bases and J 4 bases, with 4 bases left between them. This CDR3 comprises 12 residues. The CDR3: CAISESTYEQYF. Here the CDR3 DNA reads TGTGCCATCAGTGAGTCGACGTACGAGCAGTACTTC.

This clonotype occurred many times. CDR3: CASSLYRAGGLYEQYF. CDR3 nucleotides: TGTGCCAGCAGCTTATATCGTGCGGGAGGCCTCTACGAGCAGTACTTC. The genes are TRBV11-2 and TRBJ2-7; TRBD2 agrees at 8 bases. From germline, CDR1 is SGHAT and CDR2 FQNNGV. CDR3 length equals 16 residues. Trimming removed 2 bases from V and 3 bases from J; junction bases left unmatched: 9.

The rearrangement links TRBV10-3 to TRBJ2-1, with D possibly TRBD2 on 6 matching bases. Germline V CDR1 and CDR2: ENHRY, SYGVKD. CDR3 length: 15 residues. Trimming took off 4 bases at V and 4 bases at J, with 14 bases between the two ends. CDR3 nucleotide sequence: TGTGCCATCAGTGCCACTAGCCCCACTTACAATGAGCAGTTCTTC. Its protein product is CAISATSPTYNEQFF.

Note on this clonotype: The junction does not match germline at one end; this may be a read error. The rearrangement joins TRBV7-9 to TRBJ1-3; the D is unclear. Germline CDR1 and CDR2: SEHNR and FQNEAQ (reference sequence). The CDR3 has 15 residues. The CDR3 loop is CASSLGVSSGNTTYF. CDR3 DNA sequence: TGTGCCAGCAGCTTAGGAGTCAGCTCTGGAAACACCACATATTTT. Supplemented by reference TRBV7-9 and TRBJ1-3, the full variable domain reads DTGVSQNPRHKITKRGQNVTFRCDPISEHNRLYWYRQTLGQGPEFLTYFQNEAQLEKSRLLSDRFSAERPKGSFSTLEIQRTEQGDSAMYLCASSLGVSSGNTTYFGEGSWLTVV.

The rearrangement joins TRBV5-1 to TRBJ2-3; maybe TRBD2 (6 bases). The V gene lost 4 bases and the J gene lost 4 bases, with 19 bases spanning the gap. Germline lookup yields CDR1 SGHRS and CDR2 YFSETQ. The CDR3 has 16 residues. This CDR3 reads CASSDVPAGISDTQYF. CDR3 in DNA: TGCGCCAGCAGCGACGTCCCGGCGGGGATCTCAGATACGCAGTATTTT.

This clonotype was picked up many times. The chain recombines TRBV6-5 with TRBJ2-7, with 11 bases lining up with TRBD2. This CDR3 region has 15 residues. V dropped 0 bases and J dropped 4; count of bases not matched to a gene: 2. Germline V gene sequence: CDR1 MNHEY, CDR2 SVGAGI. In DNA form, the CDR3 reads TGTGCCAGCAGTTACTCGCTAGCGGGAGGTTACGAGCAGTACTTC. Its translation: CASSYSLAGGYEQYF.

This clonotype was seen at least ten times. The rearrangement uses TRBV18 and TRBJ2-6, with D perhaps matching TRBD1 (5 bases). The ends were cut back, 3 bases at V and 0 bases at J, with 12 bases in the middle. Germline CDR1 KGHSH, CDR2 LQKENI. The CDR3 has 17 amino acids. DNA for the CDR3: TGTGCCAGCTCACCGGCGCAGGGCCTCTCTGGGGCCAACGTCCTGACTTTC. Its protein product is CASSPAQGLSGANVLTF. Based on the CDR3 plus reference TRBV18 and TRBJ2-6, the full variable domain is NAGVMQNPRHLVRRRGQEARLRCSPMKGHSHVYWYRQLPEEGLKFMVYLQKENIIDESGMPKERFSAEFPKEGPSILRIQQVVRGDSAAYFCASSPAQGLSGANVLTFGAGSRLTVL.

Ten or more counts support this clonotype. The J gene is TRBJ2-5, the V gene TRBV7-2; TRBD2 is a possible D gene (6 bases). The CDR3 is 16 residues long. Germline CDR1 and CDR2: SGHTA and FQGNSA. Trimming removed 5 bases from V and 2 bases from J, with 18 bases in between. The CDR3 spells CASSTRAGGGQETQYF. The CDR3 nucleotides are TGTGCCAGCAGCACACGAGCGGGTGGGGGTCAAGAGACCCAGTACTTC.